Below are 10 T cell receptor beta chains sequenced from a single sample in a study of cytotoxic CD8 clonotypes in ibrutinib-treated CLL. This table comes from immunoSEQ multiplex PCR, and its TCRdb copy is limited to in-frame clones, with some not included. Of just over 200,000 clones listed, about 75% were seen once; the top ten hold about 6%. This sample comprised PBMCs, obtained after 12 months of ibrutinib treatment. The receptors stem from a human donor with chronic lymphocytic leukemia.

The chain couples TRBV6-5 to TRBJ2-7, with D tentatively TRBD1 or TRBD2 (5 bases each). V gave up 4 bases and J gave up 2 bases, with 18 bases separating them. There are 16 residues in the CDR3. The germline gives CDR1 MNHEY, CDR2 SVGAGI. CDR3 nucleotides: TGTGCCAGCAGTTCAAGCCGGGTGGGACGGACCTACGAGCAGTACTTC. This gives the protein CASSSSRVGRTYEQYF.

The chain combines TRBV6-5 with TRBJ1-1; tentatively, D is TRBD1 (5 bases). CDR1 and CDR2 (germline): MNHEY, SVGAGI. There are 15 residues in the CDR3. Trimming shortened V by 8 bases and J by 0 bases, and 16 bases separated the two germline ends. CDR3 sequence reads: CASGTLRVVNTEAFF. For the CDR3, the DNA is TGTGCCAGCGGTACTCTCAGGGTTGTGAACACTGAAGCTTTCTTT.

The CDR3 region has the DNA TGTGCCAGCAGCTTCCCGGGACAGGGGGCCTACGAGCAGTACTTC. It codes for CASSFPGQGAYEQYF. This chain uses TRBV28 with TRBJ2-7; 11 nucleotides line up with TRBD1. CDR1 MDHEN and CDR2 SYDVKM come from the germline V gene. Trimming cost V 6 bases and J 2 bases; bases outside gene matches: 6. This CDR3 comprises 15 residues. The whole variable domain, remainder taken from reference TRBV28 and TRBJ2-7, is DVKVTQSSRYLVKRTGEKVFLECVQDMDHENMFWYRQDPGLGLRLIYFSYDVKMKEKGDIPEGYSVSREKKERFSLILESASTNQTSMYLCASSFPGQGAYEQYFGPGTRLTVT.

This chain links TRBV9 with TRBJ1-6, with 7 bases identical to TRBD1. The junction had 6 bases not matched to a gene; V was cut back by 0 bases and J by 3 bases. The CDR3 spans 17 residues. CDR1 and CDR2 from the germline V gene are SGDLS and YYNGEE. This CDR3 reads CASSVGQGESYNSPLHF. As DNA, the CDR3 is TGTGCCAGCAGCGTAGGGCAGGGGGAAAGCTATAATTCACCCCTCCACTTT.

This sequence joins TRBV4-1 and TRBJ1-2, with D unclear. The length of the CDR3 is 16 residues. CDR1 is MGHRA and CDR2 is YSYEKL in the germline V gene. V was cut by 1 base and J by 8 bases, with 20 bases left in between. The chain's CDR3 is CASSQGLREGLGGYTF. For the CDR3, the DNA is TGCGCCAGCAGCCAAGGGTTGAGGGAAGGTTTGGGAGGCTACACCTTC.

The rearrangement joins TRBV19 to TRBJ1-1; D is undetermined. The CDR3 contains 12 residues. V was shortened by 4 bases and J by 3 bases, with 6 bases between the two germline ends. CDR1 is LNHDA and CDR2 is SQIVND in the germline V gene (reference sequence). The CDR3 loop reads CASSRMDTEAFF. The CDR3 DNA is TGTGCCAGTAGTAGGATGGACACTGAAGCTTTCTTT.

The chain combines TRBV19 with TRBJ2-3; perhaps TRBD2 as D (7 bases). Between the trimmed V and J ends, which lost 5 bases and 4 bases, there was a span of 22 bases. Germline CDR1 and CDR2: LNHDA and SQIVND (reference sequence). The CDR3 extends over 17 amino acids. The CDR3 here is CASSPRGGRGGSDTQYF. DNA for the CDR3: TGTGCCAGTAGTCCAAGAGGGGGACGGGGAGGGTCAGATACGCAGTATTTT.

The chain uses TRBV5-1 and TRBJ1-1; a weak D match, TRBD1 (6 bases). The CDR3 is 13 residues long. V lost 6 bases and J lost 0, with 9 bases in between. The V gene's germline CDR1 is SGHRS and CDR2 YFSETQ. This chain's CDR3 is CASKTGLNTEAFF. The CDR3 DNA is TGCGCCAGCAAGACAGGATTGAACACTGAAGCTTTCTTT.

The chain employs TRBV4-1 and TRBJ1-2; tentative D call: TRBD1 (6 bases). Trimming removed 3 bases at V and 2 bases at J, with 7 bases between. The CDR3 is made up of 13 amino acids. Germline V gives CDR1 MGHRA, CDR2 YSYEKL. CDR3 nucleotides: TGCGCCAGCAGCCAGACAGGAAACTATGGCTACACCTTC. It encodes CASSQTGNYGYTF.

V is TRBV4-2 and J is TRBJ1-4; 7 bases are shared with TRBD1. The V gene end was trimmed by 0 bases and the J gene end by 4 bases; junction bases not matched to a gene: 8. Germline CDR1 is LGHNA and CDR2 is YNFKEQ. This CDR3 has 17 residues. The CDR3 spells CASSQDLGRDSNEKLFF. Written as DNA, the CDR3 is TGTGCCAGCAGCCAAGATTTGGGTAGGGACAGTAATGAAAAACTGTTTTTT.